The 9 T cell receptor beta chains in this list originate from one sample, sequenced in a study of T cells in Graves' hyperthyroidism and ophthalmopathy. RNA transcripts yielded amplified TCR beta CDR3 regions. When the TCR CDR3 underwent first-round RT-PCR, the HTBI primer set was used. TCRdb processed the multiplex PCR reads anew with MiXCR; each CDR3 protein has one entry. The sample has 500,000 to 600,000 distinct CDR3 sequences; 46% are singletons. Input material: peripheral blood or thyroid tissue (not recorded which). The source is a woman younger than 35 with Graves' hyperthyroidism.

The V gene is TRBV12-3 or TRBV12-4, the J gene TRBJ1-5; the D is unclear. The V gene lost 4 bases and the J gene lost 9 bases, with 10 bases spanning the gap. The CDR3 sequence is 12 residues long. CDR3 DNA: TGTGCCAGCAGTTGGTATAGGCGGCCCCAGCATTTT. This gives the protein CASSWYRRPQHF.

The sample holds many counts of this clonotype. V usage is TRBV6-6 and J usage is TRBJ1-5, with 10 bases identical to TRBD1. Trimming cost V 7 bases and J 6 bases; bases outside gene matches: 9. CDR3 length equals 15 residues. In germline, CDR1 is MNHNY, CDR2 SVGAGI (reference sequence). CDR3 amino acids: CASTPTGGEFQPQHF. The CDR3 nucleotides are TGTGCCAGCACACCGACAGGGGGCGAGTTTCAGCCCCAGCATTTT.

This chain connects TRBV6-6 to TRBJ2-1; 11 nucleotides line up with TRBD2. The CDR3 length is 14 residues. The germline CDR1 and CDR2 sequences are MNHNY and SVGAGI (reference sequence). J lost 5 bases, V lost 6 bases, and 3 bases had no gene match. For the CDR3, the DNA is TGTGCCAGCAGGATAGCGGGGGGGGACAATGAGCAGTTCTTC. Amino acids: CASRIAGGDNEQFF.

The chain joins TRBV29-1 to TRBJ1-2; D gene unclear. Per germline, CDR1 SQVTM and CDR2 ANQGSEA. The CDR3 extends over 12 amino acids. V gave up 7 bases and J gave up 8 bases, with 17 bases separating them. CDR3 DNA: TGCAGCGCAACACTAGCGGGAGGCGGCTACACCTTC. It codes for CSATLAGGGYTF.

CDR3 residues: CASSRGDVRGYEQYF. The CDR3 region has the DNA TGTGCCAGCAGCAGGGGGGACGTACGGGGCTACGAGCAGTACTTC. V usage is TRBV7-6 and J usage is TRBJ2-7; D could derive from TRBD1 or TRBD2 (6 bases each). This CDR3 contains 15 residues. CDR1 and CDR2 from the germline V gene are SGHVS and FNYEAQ. V lost 5 bases to trimming and J lost 3 bases, with 17 bases between them.

The J gene is TRBJ2-3, the V gene TRBV6-6; D remains unclear. V was clipped by 11 bases and J by 0 bases, with 12 bases between them. This CDR3 has 13 residues. CDR1 and CDR2 from the germline V gene are MNHNY and SVGAGI (reference sequence). The CDR3 region is CAVTSTSTDTQYF. CDR3 in DNA: TGTGCCGTCACGAGTACTAGCACAGATACGCAGTATTTT.

This clonotype was detected a few times. The chain carries TRBV4-1 and TRBJ1-1, with D unclear. The CDR3 covers 16 residues. Trimming cost V 3 bases and J 6 bases, with 20 bases left between them. Per the germline V gene, CDR1 is MGHRA and CDR2 is YSYEKL. CDR3 amino acids: CASSHPPGSSPAEAFF. The DNA of the CDR3 is TGCGCCAGCAGCCACCCCCCCGGGAGCTCCCCCGCTGAAGCTTTCTTT.

This clonotype was recorded at least ten times. This chain uses TRBV27 with TRBJ1-2, with 7 bases matching TRBD1. V shed 4 bases, J shed 6 bases, and the junction held 11 bases outside the gene matches. CDR3 length equals 15 residues. CDR1 is MNHEY, CDR2 SMNVEV, per germline (reference sequence). CDR3 coding DNA: TGTGCCAGCAGTTCCCTAAATCGAGGGGGCGATGGCTACACCTTC. Protein: CASSSLNRGGDGYTF.

This clonotype was counted at least ten times. The J gene is TRBJ1-2, the V gene TRBV6-5, with D tentatively TRBD1 (6 bases). CDR1 and CDR2 from the germline V gene are MNHEY and SVGAGI. Trimming removed 6 bases from V and 5 bases from J, with 16 bases in between. The CDR3 is 14 amino acids. The CDR3 bases are TGTGCCAGCAGGGACAGACGGCGTTGGTATGGCTACACCTTC. It translates to CASRDRRRWYGYTF.